Listed here are 6 T cell receptor beta chains from one sample, sequenced in a study of cytomegalovirus exposure and HLA in healthy donors. Use of 60 Vbeta and 13 Jbeta primers characterized the PCR. Generated by immunoSEQ multiplex PCR, the TCRdb table keeps only in-frame clones and is missing some. In the table there are just over 200,000 clones, around 85% of which are singletons. The sequencing sample was made of PBMCs. Source of these receptors: a man aged 45-65 years in good health and CMV-seronegative.

J is TRBJ2-1 and V is TRBV6-4; D not certain. Looked up from germline, CDR1 is MRHNA and CDR2 is SNTAGT. V lost 9 bases and J 6 bases, leaving 6 bases between the germline ends. The CDR3 spans 10 residues. The CDR3 DNA reads TGTGCCAGGTTCTTCAATGAGCAGTTCTTC. Its translation: CARFFNEQFF.

The gene calls are TRBV6-1 and TRBJ2-7; D ambiguous. V was trimmed by 1 base and J by 0 bases, leaving 13 bases between them. Germline V gene data show CDR1 as MNHNS and CDR2 as SASEGT. The CDR3 is 16 residues long. The CDR3 region is CASSEGLTRSSYEQYF. The CDR3 DNA is TGTGCCAGCAGTGAAGGACTTACAAGAAGCTCCTACGAGCAGTACTTC.

The chain recombines TRBV2 with TRBJ1-2; perhaps TRBD1 as D (5 bases). Germline-derived CDR1 and CDR2 are SNHLY and FYNNEI. The CDR3 is 12 residues long. The V gene lost 6 bases and the J gene lost 7 bases, with 12 bases spanning the gap. The CDR3 loop is CASRGEGPGYTF. The CDR3 coding sequence is TGTGCCAGCAGGGGGGAGGGGCCTGGCTACACCTTC.

The chain has TRBV7-2 and TRBJ1-5, with TRBD1 as a possible D gene (5 bases). Trimming shortened V by 4 bases and J by 3 bases, and 13 bases separated the two germline ends. CDR1 and CDR2 from the germline V gene are SGHTA and FQGNSA. The CDR3 has 15 amino acids. In DNA form, the CDR3 reads TGTGCCAGCAGCTCCGGTAGGGGATTCAATCAGCCCCAGCATTTT. Translation gives CASSSGRGFNQPQHF. The full variable domain, rest sourced from reference TRBV7-2 and TRBJ1-5, is GAGVSQSPSNKVTEKGKDVELRCDPISGHTALYWYRQSLGQGLEFLIYFQGNSAPDKSGLPSDRFSAERTGGSVSTLTIQRTQQEDSAVYLCASSSGRGFNQPQHFGDGTRLSIL.

This chain uses TRBV28 with TRBJ1-5; TRBD1 matches 10 bases. The CDR3 consists of 15 residues. Germline V gives CDR1 MDHEN, CDR2 SYDVKM. V dropped 7 bases and J dropped 2; count of bases not matched to a gene: 5. The CDR3 DNA is TGTGCCAGCATTCACGGGACAGGGGGCAATCAGCCCCAGCATTTT. Its translation is CASIHGTGGNQPQHF.

The chain is built from TRBV6-5 and TRBJ2-5; tentative D call: TRBD2 (5 bases). The V end lost 0 bases, the J end lost 7 bases, and 9 bases lay between the germline ends. The CDR3 loop spans 13 amino acids. Germline V gives CDR1 MNHEY, CDR2 SVGAGI. The CDR3 reads CASSYSVGGTQYF. Here the CDR3 DNA reads TGTGCCAGCAGTTACTCGGTAGGAGGGACCCAGTACTTC.